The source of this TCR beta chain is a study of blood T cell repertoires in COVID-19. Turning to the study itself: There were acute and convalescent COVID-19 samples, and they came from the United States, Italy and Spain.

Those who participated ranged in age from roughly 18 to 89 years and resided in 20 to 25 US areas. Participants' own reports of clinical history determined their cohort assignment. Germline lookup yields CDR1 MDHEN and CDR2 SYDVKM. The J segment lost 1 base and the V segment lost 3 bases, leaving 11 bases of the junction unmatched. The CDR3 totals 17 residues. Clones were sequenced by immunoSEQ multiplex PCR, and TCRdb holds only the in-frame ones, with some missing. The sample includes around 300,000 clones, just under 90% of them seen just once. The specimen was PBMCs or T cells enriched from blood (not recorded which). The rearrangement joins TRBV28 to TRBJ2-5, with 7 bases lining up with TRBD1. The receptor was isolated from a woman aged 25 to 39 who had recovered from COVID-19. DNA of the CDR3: TGTGCCAGCAGTTTTTGGGACAGAGTAAGGGGCCAAGAGACCCAGTACTTC. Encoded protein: CASSFWDRVRGQETQYF.